The 5 T cell receptor beta chains reported below all come from one sample, sequenced in a study of blood T cells in healthy people across ages. Using a J-beta primer mix together with a sample-barcoded 5' primer, a second PCR was run for roughly 7 to 12 cycles. In TCRdb, the 5' RACE reads were re-called with MiXCR into one record per CDR3 protein. The data contain about 1 million distinct CDR3 sequences, 45% of them singletons. Material: blood. The receptors were sampled from a woman aged 55-75 years in good health.

This clonotype was seen a single time. V is TRBV7-3 and J is TRBJ1-1; D is possibly TRBD1 (6 bases). Germline V CDR1 and CDR2: SGHTA, FQGTGA. V lost 4 bases, J lost 5 bases, and 17 bases lay in between. This CDR3 contains 15 residues. Here the CDR3 reads CASSSPGGSLTEAFF. The CDR3 DNA follows: TGTGCCAGCAGCTCTCCTGGGGGCTCTTTAACTGAAGCTTTCTTT.

The rearrangement joins TRBV6-2 or TRBV6-3 to TRBJ1-6; TRBD1 is a possible D gene (5 bases). Per the germline V gene, CDR1 is MNHEY and CDR2 is SVGEGT. V was cut by 4 bases and J by 11 bases, with 15 bases left in between. CDR3 length: 14 residues. The CDR3, as DNA: TGTGCCAGCAGTTTCCGGGGGTATTTTACACCCCTCCACTTT. Its translation: CASSFRGYFTPLHF.

This clonotype has ten or more counts. The chain couples TRBV5-5 to TRBJ2-1, with TRBD1 matching over 8 bases. The junction had 5 bases not matched to a gene; V was cut back by 4 bases and J by 2 bases. Germline V gene sequence: CDR1 SGHKS, CDR2 YYEKEE (reference sequence). This CDR3 region has 15 residues. The CDR3, as DNA: TGTGCCAGCAGCCTTGACAGGGGCACCTACAATGAGCAGTTCTTC. Protein: CASSLDRGTYNEQFF. The full variable domain, in which reference TRBV5-5 and TRBJ2-1 provide the parts outside the CDR3, is DAGVTQSPTHLIKTRGQQVTLRCSPISGHKSVSWYQQVLGQGPQFIFQYYEKEERGRGNFPDRFSARQFPNYSSELNVNALLLGDSALYLCASSLDRGTYNEQFFGPGTRLTVL.

The chain links TRBV12-3 or TRBV12-4 to TRBJ1-6, with D perhaps TRBD1 (5 bases). The CDR3 is 14 residues long. Trimming shortened V by 7 bases and J by 5 bases, and 12 bases separated the two germline ends. The CDR3 loop reads CASTTGTDNSPLHF. CDR3 DNA: TGTGCCAGCACCACTGGGACGGATAATTCACCCCTCCACTTT.

The CDR3 protein is CASRDSYQPQHF. The DNA for the CDR3 is TGTGCCAGCAGAGACAGTTATCAGCCCCAGCATTTT. The chain joins TRBV6-1 to TRBJ1-5; maybe TRBD1 (5 bases). Germline V lookup: CDR1 MNHNS, CDR2 SASEGT. V was trimmed by 6 bases and J by 5 bases, leaving 8 bases between them. The CDR3 sequence is 12 residues long.